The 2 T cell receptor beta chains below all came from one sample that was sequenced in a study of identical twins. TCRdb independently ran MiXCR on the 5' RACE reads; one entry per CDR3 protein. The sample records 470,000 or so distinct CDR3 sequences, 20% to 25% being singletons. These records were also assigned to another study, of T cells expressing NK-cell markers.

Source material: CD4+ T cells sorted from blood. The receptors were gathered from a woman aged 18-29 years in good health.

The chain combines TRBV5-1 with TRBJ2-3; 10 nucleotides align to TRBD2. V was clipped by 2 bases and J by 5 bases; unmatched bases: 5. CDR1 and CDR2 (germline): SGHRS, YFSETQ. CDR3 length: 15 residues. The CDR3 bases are TGCGCCAGCAGCTTTAGCGGGGGGTCGTTAGATACGCAGTATTTT. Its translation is CASSFSGGSLDTQYF. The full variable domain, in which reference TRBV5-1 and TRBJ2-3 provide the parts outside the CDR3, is KAGVTQTPRYLIKTRGQQVTLSCSPISGHRSVSWYQQTPGQGLQFLFEYFSETQRNKGNFPGRFSGRQFSNSRSEMNVSTLELGDSALYLCASSFSGGSLDTQYFGPGTRLTVL.

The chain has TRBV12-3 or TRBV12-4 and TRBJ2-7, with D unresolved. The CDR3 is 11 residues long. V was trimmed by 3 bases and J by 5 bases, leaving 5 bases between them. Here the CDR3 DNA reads TGTGCCAGCAGTTTTCGCCACGAGCAGTACTTC. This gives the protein CASSFRHEQYF.